Detailed here is one T cell receptor (beta chain). Assay used: immunoSEQ multiplex PCR; TCRdb lists only in-frame clones, some missing. The profile shows 150,000 to 190,000 clones, about 86% of them singletons. This sample is part of a study of blood T cell repertoires in COVID-19. CDR1 LGHNA and CDR2 YSLEER come from the germline V gene. The V and J ends lost 0 bases and 7 bases respectively, with 13 bases between them. The CDR3 runs 15 residues. V usage is TRBV4-3 and J usage is TRBJ2-4, with a tentative D call TRBD2 (6 bases). The receptor's source is a man in his forties or fifties who had recovered from COVID-19. Sequenced input: PBMCs or T cells enriched from blood (not recorded which). CDR3 amino acids: CASSQEWKGRNIQYF. For the CDR3, the DNA is TGCGCCAGCAGCCAAGAATGGAAGGGGAGGAACATTCAGTACTTC.